The next 15 T cell receptor beta chains were all read from a single sample in a study of neurological immune-mediated disorders. MiXCR, applied by TCRdb to the 5' RACE reads, yields one record per CDR3 protein. The table includes roughly 66,000 distinct CDR3 sequences, about 5% detected once. The sample comprised PBMCs. The receptors stem from a woman in her 70s with multiple sclerosis.

This clonotype was recorded many times. The rearrangement links TRBV5-1 to TRBJ1-2; 9 bases line up with TRBD1. Germline V gene sequence: CDR1 SGHRS, CDR2 YFSETQ. J was trimmed by 5 bases and V by 3 bases; bases with no gene match: 8. The CDR3 runs to 15 residues. CDR3 protein: CASSSDRDRVYGYTF. In nucleotides, the CDR3 is TGCGCCAGCAGCTCTGACCGGGACAGGGTATATGGCTACACCTTC. Variable domain in full (rest from reference TRBV5-1 and TRBJ1-2): KAGVTQTPRYLIKTRGQQVTLSCSPISGHRSVSWYQQTPGQGLQFLFEYFSETQRNKGNFPGRFSGRQFSNSRSEMNVSTLELGDSALYLCASSSDRDRVYGYTFGSGTRLTVV.

This clonotype occurred many times. V is TRBV5-5 and J is TRBJ2-1, with D possibly being TRBD2 (5 bases). This CDR3 comprises 13 residues. Germline CDR1 reads SGHKS; CDR2 reads YYEKEE (reference sequence). Trimming cost V 4 bases and J 12 bases, with 17 bases left between them. CDR3 amino acids: CASSQLEAGLQFF. The CDR3 nucleotides are TGTGCCAGCAGCCAGCTCGAGGCCGGACTGCAGTTCTTC.

This clonotype has ten or more counts. This rearrangement joins TRBV7-2 to TRBJ2-3; 13 positions match TRBD2. The CDR3 loop spans 16 amino acids. The trim removed 9 bases at V and 1 base at J, leaving 7 bases unmatched. Per the germline V gene, CDR1 is SGHTA and CDR2 is FQGNSA. The CDR3 here is CASAGLAGVGTDTQYF. The CDR3 DNA is TGTGCCAGTGCCGGACTAGCGGGAGTAGGCACAGATACGCAGTATTTT.

There are many counts of this clonotype. The chain is built from TRBV15 and TRBJ2-1; 12 bases line up with TRBD2. In germline, CDR1 is LNHNV, CDR2 YYDKDF (reference sequence). Unmatched junction bases numbered 7, after V lost 0 bases and J lost 1 base. The CDR3 spans 19 residues. CDR3 residues: CATSRDRLAGGTSYNEQFF. In DNA, the CDR3 is TGTGCCACCAGCAGAGATCGGCTAGCGGGAGGGACATCCTACAATGAGCAGTTCTTC.

This clonotype came up many times. The chain uses TRBV6-5 and TRBJ2-3; weak D call: TRBD1 (6 bases). V lost 2 bases and J lost 3, with 12 bases in between. The CDR3 has 15 residues. The germline gives CDR1 MNHEY, CDR2 SVGAGI. As DNA, the CDR3 is TGTGCCAGCAGTTACCGGCAGGGGCGGACAGATACGCAGTATTTT. Its translation is CASSYRQGRTDTQYF.

This clonotype showed up many times. This chain joins TRBV10-3 and TRBJ2-5; 10 bases line up with TRBD2. The CDR3 runs to 16 residues. With 4 bases clipped from V and 4 bases from J, the junction kept 9 bases outside the gene matches. Germline loops: CDR1 ENHRY, CDR2 SYGVKD. CDR3 region: CAISAASGRAPETQYF. CDR3 DNA sequence: TGTGCCATCAGTGCGGCCAGCGGGAGGGCCCCAGAGACCCAGTACTTC.

This clonotype was observed at least ten times. The CDR3 sequence: CATTEGYYNEQFF. Here the CDR3 DNA reads TGTGCCACCACCGAGGGGTACTACAATGAGCAGTTCTTC. This chain connects TRBV5-6 to TRBJ2-1; D may match TRBD1 or TRBD2 (5 bases each). The CDR3 consists of 13 residues. The germline gives CDR1 SGHDT, CDR2 YYEEEE. V was cut by 9 bases and J by 3 bases, with 13 bases left in between.

V usage is TRBV3-1 and J usage is TRBJ2-1; no clear D gene. The V end was cut by 4 bases, the J end by 8 bases, with 12 bases between. From germline, CDR1 is LGHDT and CDR2 YNNKEL (reference sequence). The CDR3 is 13 amino acids. Here the CDR3 reads CASSPRIVDEQFF. CDR3 DNA: TGTGCCAGCAGCCCTCGCATAGTCGATGAGCAGTTCTTC.

This clonotype was recorded at least ten times. This chain links TRBV3-1 with TRBJ1-1; TRBD1 matches 7 bases. This CDR3 region has 14 residues. With V trimmed by 4 bases and J by 0 bases, 2 bases remained unmatched. The germline CDR1 and CDR2 sequences are LGHDT and YNNKEL (reference sequence). CDR3 amino acids: CASSRGQLNTEAFF. The CDR3 DNA is TGTGCCAGCAGCCGGGGACAGCTGAACACTGAAGCTTTCTTT.

At least ten counts were recorded for this clonotype. The J gene is TRBJ1-4, the V gene TRBV5-1, with TRBD1 identical over 7 bases. CDR1 is SGHRS, CDR2 YFSETQ, per germline. The ends lost 0 bases at V and 7 bases at J; junction bases unmatched: 3. The CDR3 extends over 14 amino acids. DNA of the CDR3: TGCGCCAGCAGCTTGGGACAGGGAGGTGAAAAACTGTTTTTT. This sequence encodes CASSLGQGGEKLFF.

This clonotype occurred many times. The genes are TRBV6-1 and TRBJ1-1; no clear D. Trimming cost V 3 bases and J 8 bases, with 7 bases left between them. The V gene's germline CDR1 is MNHNS and CDR2 SASEGT. CDR3 size: 11 residues. In DNA form, the CDR3 reads TGTGCCAGCAGTGACGCCCGGGAAGCTTTCTTT. It encodes CASSDAREAFF.

This clonotype was detected many times. The chain employs TRBV6-5 and TRBJ2-7; 9 bases agree with TRBD1. The CDR3 extends over 16 amino acids. Germline-derived CDR1 and CDR2 are MNHEY and SVGAGI. V shed 0 bases and J 5 bases; nucleotides not matched to a gene: 8. The CDR3 coding sequence is TGTGCCAGCAGTTACTCGGTGGACAGGGGCCGGGACGAGCAGTACTTC. Its translation: CASSYSVDRGRDEQYF.

This clonotype was seen repeatedly, ten times or more. The chain links TRBV7-2 to TRBJ2-5, with D perhaps matching TRBD1 or TRBD2 (5 bases each). Germline CDR1 reads SGHTA; CDR2 reads FQGNSA. V was pared by 3 bases and J by 5 bases, with 10 bases between. This CDR3 is 13 amino acids long. In nucleotides, the CDR3 is TGTGCCAGCAGCTTTGGGGGAGCTGAGACCCAGTACTTC. Its translation is CASSFGGAETQYF.

This clonotype was seen at least ten times. The genes are TRBV15 and TRBJ2-4, with D unresolved. In germline, CDR1 is LNHNV, CDR2 YYDKDF (reference sequence). V was trimmed by 0 bases and J by 9 bases, leaving 9 bases between them. This CDR3 is built from 13 residues. CDR3: CATSREARSIQYF. The CDR3 DNA reads TGTGCCACCAGCAGAGAAGCTAGATCCATTCAGTACTTC.

This clonotype was found many times. This rearrangement joins TRBV20-1 to TRBJ2-7; a weak D match, TRBD2 (6 bases). The V gene lost 3 bases and the J gene lost 1 base, with 13 bases spanning the gap. CDR1 and CDR2 (germline): DFQATT, SNEGSKA (reference sequence). This CDR3 is 14 amino acids long. The CDR3 DNA follows: TGCAGTGCTAGGCTAGCTAGCGTATCCTACGAGCAGTACTTC. This gives the protein CSARLASVSYEQYF.